This T cell receptor (beta chain) was profiled in a study of blood T cell repertoires in COVID-19. Study-wide context: Some COVID-19 samples were acute and others convalescent; all came from the United States, Italy and Spain. The analysed material was cDNA or gDNA that came from T cells, B-cell-depleted T cells, or PBMCs.

Authors' processing steps: Amplifying reference gene primers gave estimates of nucleated cell counts. The data were produced by immunoSEQ multiplex PCR, yet TCRdb's version contains in-frame clones alone and is incomplete. That table gives V, J and clone size, and the DNA gave D and trimming. Of over 30,000 clones listed, about 90% are singletons. The V and J ends lost 3 bases and 6 bases, in that order; junction bases with no gene match: 2. This CDR3 region has 13 residues. In germline, CDR1 is PRHDT, CDR2 FYEKMQ (reference sequence). The receptor comes from a human donor in a cohort sampled during active COVID-19. Source material: peripheral blood. This chain links TRBV13 with TRBJ2-1; TRBD2 aligns across 7 bases. The CDR3 region is CASSLTSFNEQFF. The CDR3 DNA follows: TGTGCCAGCAGCTTGACTAGCTTCAATGAGCAGTTCTTC.